One and the same sample provided the 26 T cell receptor beta chains below, sequenced in a study of shared clonotypes between healthy human individuals. This table comes from immunoSEQ multiplex PCR, and its TCRdb copy is limited to in-frame clones, with some not included. Here the sample spans about 2.4 million clones, 93% being singletons. Sequencing input: naive CD4+ T cells from PBMCs. The subset is: CD45RA+ positively selected. All receptors derive from a man aged 18 to 29 in good health. Some clones in this sample may be carry-over from other donors' samples.

This chain joins TRBV29-1 and TRBJ2-7; tentatively, D is TRBD1 or TRBD2 (6 bases each). CDR3 size: 17 residues. Trimming pared 4 bases from V and 3 bases from J, leaving 25 bases between. In germline, CDR1 is SQVTM, CDR2 ANQGSEA. For the CDR3, the DNA is TGCAGCGTTGGGGGACTTCAGGGGACTCCTTCGGGCTACGAGCAGTACTTC. This sequence encodes CSVGGLQGTPSGYEQYF.

CDR3: CATGRKVSYEQYF. The CDR3 coding sequence is TGTGCGACCGGGAGGAAGGTAAGTTACGAGCAGTACTTC. The chain combines TRBV11-2 with TRBJ2-7, with 7 positions matching TRBD2. Germline CDR1 reads SGHAT; CDR2 reads FQNNGV. CDR3 length: 13 residues.

Comments on this clone: Other nucleotide sequences in the sample specify the same CDR3. The chain joins TRBV29-1 to TRBJ2-2, with unresolved D. The V gene's germline CDR1 is SQVTM and CDR2 ANQGSEA. V shed 4 bases and J shed 4 bases, with 4 bases lying between them. The length of the CDR3 is 11 residues. CDR3 residues: CSVAGTGELFF. CDR3 DNA: TGCAGCGTTGCGGGCACCGGGGAGCTGTTTTTT.

The CDR3 is CASSNGGSWGPNQPQHF. CDR3 nucleotide sequence: TGTGCCAGTAGCAACGGGGGCAGTTGGGGGCCCAATCAGCCCCAGCATTTT. This rearrangement joins TRBV19 to TRBJ1-5; tentatively, D is TRBD1 (6 bases). V shed 6 bases and J shed 3 bases, with 21 bases lying between them. The CDR3 has 17 residues. Germline values: CDR1 LNHDA, CDR2 SQIVND (reference sequence).

J is TRBJ2-7 and V is TRBV19; TRBD1 matches at 11 bases. This CDR3 is built from 15 residues. With 2 bases clipped from V and 3 bases from J, the junction kept 3 bases outside the gene matches. Germline lookup yields CDR1 LNHDA and CDR2 SQIVND (reference sequence). CDR3 region: CASSIKGQGDYEQYF. CDR3 nucleotides: TGTGCCAGTAGTATAAAGGGACAGGGGGACTACGAGCAGTACTTC.

This rearrangement joins TRBV27 to TRBJ2-1; D remains ambiguous. Trimming cost V 1 base and J 0 bases, with 22 bases left between them. Germline CDR1 reads MNHEY; CDR2 reads SMNVEV (reference sequence). CDR3 length: 20 residues. CDR3 sequence (DNA): TGTGCCAGCAGTTTATTTAGCCGGGTTTCTCGCCTGAGCTCCTACAATGAGCAGTTCTTC. This sequence encodes CASSLFSRVSRLSSYNEQFF.

The chain joins TRBV27 to TRBJ1-1; D gene uncertain. From germline, CDR1 is MNHEY and CDR2 SMNVEV (reference sequence). The CDR3 is 13 amino acids. Trimming removed 2 bases at V and 6 bases at J, with 10 bases between. CDR3 protein: CASSLSAPPEAFF. CDR3 nucleotides: TGTGCCAGCAGTTTAAGTGCTCCACCTGAAGCTTTCTTT.

The V gene is TRBV5-1, the J gene TRBJ1-4; weak D call: TRBD1 (5 bases). Germline V gene sequence: CDR1 SGHRS, CDR2 YFSETQ. The CDR3 is made up of 17 amino acids. Trimming cost V 0 bases and J 3 bases, with 15 bases left between them. The CDR3 sequence: CASSLDEGNAANEKLFF. CDR3 nucleotides: TGCGCCAGCAGCTTGGACGAGGGGAATGCCGCTAATGAAAAACTGTTTTTT.

The CDR3 region is CAGGQGGETQYF. CDR3 bases: TGTGCCGGAGGACAGGGAGGGGAGACCCAGTACTTC. The V call is TRBV6-1, the J call TRBJ2-5; a weak D match, TRBD1 (8 bases). The germline gives CDR1 MNHNS, CDR2 SASEGT. Deletions cut 11 bases from V and 5 bases from J, with 15 bases between. The CDR3 sequence is 12 residues long.

This clone occurred once. The chain is built from TRBV14 and TRBJ1-4; D gene uncertain. V lost 4 bases and J lost 4, with 16 bases in between. CDR1 and CDR2 (germline): SGHDN, FVKESK. The CDR3 covers 16 residues. The CDR3 bases are TGTGCCAGCAGCCCGACATGGACGGACTATAATGAAAAACTGTTTTTT. It encodes CASSPTWTDYNEKLFF.

As to this clone: Other nucleotide sequences from this sample produce the same CDR3. The chain uses TRBV7-3 and TRBJ1-2; 8 nucleotides agree with TRBD1. The CDR3 runs 14 residues. The J segment lost 2 bases and the V segment lost 5 bases, leaving 4 bases of the junction unmatched. From germline, CDR1 is SGHTA and CDR2 FQGTGA. CDR3 protein: CASSPGQGNYGYTF. DNA for the CDR3: TGTGCCAGCAGCCCCGGACAGGGAAACTATGGCTACACCTTC.

This chain connects TRBV30 to TRBJ1-3; no definite D call. V was cut by 5 bases and J by 0 bases, with 8 bases left in between. This CDR3 is 13 amino acids long. The germline V gene encodes CDR1 GTSNPN and CDR2 SVGIG (reference sequence). CDR3 bases: TGTGCCTGGGCGGTCGGCTCTGGAAACACCATATATTTT. This codes for CAWAVGSGNTIYF.

The V and J genes are TRBV6-6 and TRBJ2-4; 9 nucleotides agree with TRBD1. The germline gives CDR1 MNHNY, CDR2 SVGAGI (reference sequence). Unmatched junction bases numbered 5, after V lost 4 bases and J lost 7 bases. This CDR3 has 14 amino acids. CDR3 DNA sequence: TGTGCCAGCAGTTTTGACAGGGGGGGGAACATTCAGTACTTC. Protein sequence: CASSFDRGGNIQYF.

Only one count was recorded for this clone. The chain has TRBV7-2 and TRBJ2-3; D is unresolved. Germline CDR1 reads SGHTA; CDR2 reads FQGNSA. Between the trimmed V and J ends, which lost 4 bases and 0 bases, there was a span of 5 bases. This CDR3 region has 13 residues. The CDR3 coding sequence is TGTGCCAGCAGCTCCTATAGCACAGATACGCAGTATTTT. Translating gives CASSSYSTDTQYF.

The chain joins TRBV7-9 to TRBJ1-1; perhaps TRBD1 as D (5 bases). This CDR3 is 13 amino acids long. The V and J ends lost 8 bases and 5 bases respectively, with 15 bases between them. CDR1 and CDR2 from the germline V gene are SEHNR and FQNEAQ (reference sequence). This CDR3 is CASLPGGWTEAFF. In DNA form, the CDR3 reads TGTGCCAGCCTTCCGGGGGGTTGGACTGAAGCTTTCTTT. Looking up the rest from reference TRBV7-9 and TRBJ1-1 gives the full variable domain: DTGVSQNPRHKITKRGQNVTFRCDPISEHNRLYWYRQTLGQGPEFLTYFQNEAQLEKSRLLSDRFSAERPKGSFSTLEIQRTEQGDSAMYLCASLPGGWTEAFFGQGTRLTVV.

This clone was observed a handful of times. The chain carries TRBV4-1 and TRBJ1-1; D is perhaps TRBD1 (5 bases). There are 15 residues in the CDR3. Trimming stripped 3 bases from V and 1 base from J, with 12 bases between. The germline V gene has CDR1 MGHRA and CDR2 YSYEKL. The CDR3 loop reads CASSHAGGKNTEAFF. CDR3 DNA sequence: TGCGCCAGCAGCCACGCGGGGGGGAAGAACACTGAAGCTTTCTTT.

The V call is TRBV27, the J call TRBJ1-2; TRBD1 matches at 7 bases. The CDR3 has 14 amino acids. V dropped 4 bases and J dropped 7; count of bases not matched to a gene: 9. Germline values: CDR1 MNHEY, CDR2 SMNVEV (reference sequence). CDR3 DNA: TGTGCCAGCAGTTCCCCTAACAGGGGCCGTGGCTACACCTTC. Its translation: CASSSPNRGRGYTF.

The rearrangement uses TRBV29-1 and TRBJ1-3; 7 bases are a match to TRBD1. This CDR3 region has 14 residues. In germline, CDR1 is SQVTM, CDR2 ANQGSEA. After removal of 3 bases from V and 1 base from J, the junction contained 3 bases not matched to a gene. As DNA, the CDR3 is TGCAGCGTTGATATACAGGGGTCTGGAAACACCATATATTTT. This codes for CSVDIQGSGNTIYF.

Note on this clone: Additional DNA sequences in this sample encode the identical CDR3. This sequence joins TRBV7-2 and TRBJ2-1; 7 positions match TRBD1. With 4 bases clipped from V and 1 base from J, the junction kept 4 bases outside the gene matches. The CDR3 has 15 residues. The germline V gene has CDR1 SGHTA and CDR2 FQGNSA. The CDR3 loop reads CASSSRQGSYNEQFF. The CDR3 DNA follows: TGTGCCAGCAGCTCCCGACAGGGATCCTACAATGAGCAGTTCTTC.

The CDR3 DNA reads as TGTGCCAGTAGTATGGTGACAGGGACCCTGTATTTT. This gives the protein CASSMVTGTLYF. The rearrangement joins TRBV19 to TRBJ2-3; TRBD1 matches 7 bases. With 3 bases clipped from V and 14 bases from J, the junction kept 8 bases outside the gene matches. The CDR3 is 12 residues long. The germline V gene has CDR1 LNHDA and CDR2 SQIVND (reference sequence).

The rearrangement uses TRBV6-5 and TRBJ2-3, with TRBD1 as a possible D gene (6 bases). V dropped 2 bases and J dropped 11 bases, with 14 bases sitting between them. The CDR3 covers 13 residues. The germline V gene encodes CDR1 MNHEY and CDR2 SVGAGI. In DNA, the CDR3 is TGTGCCAGCAGTTACGTAACAGGGTTCGGGCAGTATTTT. Its translation is CASSYVTGFGQYF.

The chain couples TRBV29-1 to TRBJ2-7; no clear D gene. V was trimmed by 1 base and J by 6 bases, leaving 13 bases between them. This CDR3 region has 13 residues. The germline gives CDR1 SQVTM, CDR2 ANQGSEA. In DNA form, the CDR3 reads TGCAGCGTTGAAGGCCTTTCTGGTATCGAGCAGTACTTC. It yields the protein CSVEGLSGIEQYF.

The J gene is TRBJ2-2, the V gene TRBV7-2; TRBD1 matches 9 bases. V lost 1 base and J lost 6; bases outside the gene matches: 9. CDR1 and CDR2 (germline): SGHTA, FQGNSA. CDR3 size: 17 residues. This chain's CDR3 is CASSLDGDRGSAGELFF. CDR3 in DNA: TGTGCCAGCAGCTTAGATGGCGACAGGGGGTCGGCCGGGGAGCTGTTTTTT. The full variable domain, its missing parts supplied by reference TRBV7-2 and TRBJ2-2, is GAGVSQSPSNKVTEKGKDVELRCDPISGHTALYWYRQSLGQGLEFLIYFQGNSAPDKSGLPSDRFSAERTGGSVSTLTIQRTQQEDSAVYLCASSLDGDRGSAGELFFGEGSRLTVL.

J is TRBJ2-5 and V is TRBV10-3; unclear D gene. Germline loops: CDR1 ENHRY, CDR2 SYGVKD. Trimming pared 2 bases from V and 1 base from J, leaving 2 bases between. The CDR3 is 12 amino acids. The CDR3 DNA sequence: TGTGCCATCAGTGAGGTCCAAGAGACCCAGTACTTC. Amino acid sequence: CAISEVQETQYF.

This sequence joins TRBV28 and TRBJ1-1; tentative D call: TRBD1 (5 bases). Germline V lookup: CDR1 MDHEN, CDR2 SYDVKM. V was trimmed by 6 bases and J by 0 bases, leaving 5 bases between them. This CDR3 is built from 12 residues. This chain's CDR3 is CASRQVNTEAFF. As DNA, the CDR3 is TGTGCCAGCAGACAGGTGAACACTGAAGCTTTCTTT.

The count of this clone is one. The chain combines TRBV28 with TRBJ1-5, with 8 bases aligning to TRBD1. J lost 12 bases, V lost 5 bases, and 15 bases had no gene match. Germline CDR1 MDHEN, CDR2 SYDVKM. The CDR3 sequence is 15 residues long. This chain's CDR3 is CASSPWTGHSLGQHF. The DNA of the CDR3 is TGTGCCAGCAGTCCCTGGACAGGGCACAGTTTGGGCCAGCATTTT.